This is a list of T cell receptor beta chains from one sample in a study of OX40 agonist ivuxolimab in advanced cancers. Using immunoSEQ multiplex PCR, the repertoire was profiled, and TCRdb retains in-frame clones only, with some absent. There are 70,000 to 95,000 clones in the sample; more than 75% occur only once, and about 0.57% lies in the top ten. The sequencing used CD4+ or CD8+ T cells sorted from blood, collected in a trial of the OX40 agonist ivuxolimab. Source of these receptors: an adult with an advanced solid tumor such as melanoma, head and neck, liver or kidney cancer. Both conserved end residues are part of each CDR3. Not all rows give a size; the values are once, few, many and, for expanded clones, a class.

TRBV5-6,TRBJ1-1,-,CASSHGQIEAFF
TRBV19,TRBJ1-2,-,CASRETGIYGYTF
TRBV7-2,TRBJ1-5,-,CASSLKITGEPQHF
TRBV6-5,TRBJ1-4,-,CASSPPLGRKLFF
TRBV6-6,TRBJ2-3,-,CASSYSGTHTDTQYF
TRBV30,TRBJ1-3,-,CAWSVRRGRTGNTIYF
TRBV4-1,TRBJ2-1,-,CASRQIGRGGQDEQFF
TRBV6-1,TRBJ2-5,-,CASREDRARETQYF
TRBV18,TRBJ1-6,few,CASSPGGQVKNSPLHF
TRBV27,TRBJ2-3,once,CASMEWQGGDTQYF
TRBV6-1,TRBJ2-2,-,CASSGGRGWGTGELFF
TRBV29-1,TRBJ2-7,-,CSVGGSYEQYF
TRBV7-2,TRBJ2-3,-,CASSFLSGYTDTQYF
TRBV18,TRBJ2-5,-,CASSSSGGFLQETQYF
TRBV11-2,TRBJ1-1,-,CASSLFRGTEAFF
TRBV5-1,TRBJ1-3,-,CASSLGGSNGNTIYF
TRBV7-2,TRBJ1-6,-,CASSLAPGGNSPLHF
TRBV5-1,TRBJ1-1,-,CASSLGVAGLNTEAFF
TRBV6-6,TRBJ1-5,-,CASSYQGFGNQPQHF
TRBV5-6,TRBJ2-1,once,CASSFLDRAGNEQFF
TRBV19,TRBJ1-2,-,CASSPGGGAMYGYTF
TRBV5-1,TRBJ2-1,-,CASSPEWSDEQFF
TRBV7-9,TRBJ2-2,-,CASSSGVSTGELFF
TRBV5-5,TRBJ2-3,few,CASSLASTDTQYF
TRBV5-4,TRBJ2-5,-,CASSLVGKETQYF
TRBV30,TRBJ2-1,-,CAWSVLLAGGWSYNEQFF
TRBV10-1,TRBJ2-7,-,CASSNKRESGYEQYF
TRBV11-3,TRBJ2-3,-,CASSTRTGADTDTQYF
TRBV5-4,TRBJ2-7,-,CASSSGLAGGTSYEQYF
TRBV30,TRBJ2-1,-,CAGDVTLRKGEQFF
TRBV11-2,TRBJ2-1,-,CASSLGGLAGGREQFF
TRBV5-1,TRBJ2-3,-,CASAPGLLLSTDTQYF
TRBV9,TRBJ1-1,-,CASSVGTFGGLNTEAFF
TRBV6-6,TRBJ1-4,-,CASDWSGPTNEKLFF
TRBV23-1,TRBJ1-5,-,CASSHAVTAVYSNQPQHF
TRBV9,TRBJ2-1,-,CASSVDWGEQFF
TRBV28,TRBJ1-6,few,CATSRRARSPLHF
TRBV11-3,TRBJ2-5,-,CASSLSSGGGETQYF
TRBV18,TRBJ2-7,-,CASALAGGTYEQYF
TRBV27,TRBJ2-1,-,CASSLSPGGYNEQFF
TRBV28,TRBJ1-2,-,CASNGEGAGGYTF
TRBV6-5,TRBJ1-1,-,CASSLFPAEAFF
TRBV11-3,TRBJ1-1,few,CASSFSGQGGTEAFF